These 16 T cell receptor beta chains were all obtained from the same sample, sequenced in a study of OX40 agonist ivuxolimab in advanced cancers. Sequencing used immunoSEQ multiplex PCR; TCRdb keeps in-frame clones, though not all of them. The table has some 59,000 clones, roughly 90% seen once; the top ten hold roughly 17%. This material consisted of CD4+ or CD8+ T cells sorted from blood, taken in a trial of the OX40 agonist ivuxolimab. The receptor source for this set is an adult with an advanced solid tumor such as melanoma, head and neck, liver or kidney cancer.

The chain is built from TRBV7-2 and TRBJ2-2; TRBD1 matches 7 bases. This CDR3 is 16 amino acids long. Trimming at V came to 5 bases and at J to 4 bases, leaving 10 bases not matched to a gene. The V gene's germline CDR1 is SGHTA and CDR2 FQGNSA. The CDR3 coding sequence is TGTGCCAGCAGCCCATCGAACAGGGGCGTCACCGGGGAGCTGTTTTTT. As protein: CASSPSNRGVTGELFF.

The chain couples TRBV28 to TRBJ2-7, with TRBD1 matching 10 bases. The V and J ends lost 6 bases and 2 bases, in that order; junction bases with no gene match: 7. There are 15 residues in the CDR3. The germline gives CDR1 MDHEN, CDR2 SYDVKM. The CDR3 reads CASSLSGTGAYEQYF. The CDR3 DNA is TGTGCCAGCAGCCTCTCCGGGACAGGGGCCTACGAGCAGTACTTC.

The chain employs TRBV2 and TRBJ2-7, with TRBD2 as a possible D gene (5 bases). Germline V gives CDR1 SNHLY, CDR2 FYNNEI. The CDR3 covers 13 residues. Deletions cut 6 bases from V and 4 bases from J, with 13 bases between. The CDR3 DNA reads TGTGCCAGCAGACGAGGGTCCGGGTACGAGCAGTACTTC. This encodes CASRRGSGYEQYF. The full variable domain, in which reference TRBV2 and TRBJ2-7 provide the parts outside the CDR3, is EPEVTQTPSHQVTQMGQEVILRCVPISNHLYFYWYRQILGQKVEFLVSFYNNEISEKSEIFDDQFSVERPDGSNFTLKIRSTKLEDSAMYFCASRRGSGYEQYFGPGTRLTVT.

The rearrangement links TRBV5-8 to TRBJ1-2; TRBD1 matches 7 bases. CDR3 size: 17 residues. V trimming: 0 bases; J trimming: 2 bases; junction bases outside the gene matches: 10. Germline V gives CDR1 SGHTS, CDR2 YDEGEE. The CDR3 DNA reads TGTGCCAGCAGCTTGGGGACAGGAGTCTACAGCAACTATGGCTACACCTTC. This codes for CASSLGTGVYSNYGYTF.

The chain uses TRBV9 and TRBJ2-5; TRBD1 aligns across 10 bases. This CDR3 has 15 amino acids. Germline CDR1 SGDLS, CDR2 YYNGEE. The trim removed 7 bases at V and 2 bases at J, leaving 8 bases unmatched. The chain's CDR3 is CASGKGQGKQETQYF. The CDR3 region has the DNA TGTGCCAGCGGCAAGGGACAGGGGAAACAAGAGACCCAGTACTTC.

The gene calls are TRBV19 and TRBJ1-2, with a possible D match to TRBD1 (6 bases). Looked up from germline, CDR1 is LNHDA and CDR2 is SQIVND (reference sequence). Trimming took off 8 bases at V and 2 bases at J, with 12 bases between the two ends. This CDR3 is 13 amino acids long. The chain's CDR3 is CASWGRGNYGYTF. The DNA for the CDR3 is TGTGCCAGTTGGGGCAGGGGAAACTATGGCTACACCTTC.

The V gene is TRBV25-1, the J gene TRBJ2-7; 7 nucleotides agree with TRBD2. With V trimmed by 8 bases and J by 0 bases, 19 bases remained unmatched. Germline CDR1 reads MGHDK; CDR2 reads SYGVNS. The CDR3 covers 18 residues. The CDR3 DNA follows: TGTGCCAGCGGAAGCGGGCCAGCGGGACGCAGATTCTCCTACGAGCAGTACTTC. Translating it yields CASGSGPAGRRFSYEQYF.

V and J are TRBV20-1 and TRBJ2-1; 11 bases fit TRBD2. Unmatched junction bases numbered 5, after V lost 7 bases and J lost 12 bases. The CDR3 extends over 11 amino acids. The germline CDR1 and CDR2 sequences are DFQATT and SNEGSKA (reference sequence). This CDR3 is CSVFLAGGQFF. For the CDR3, the DNA is TGCAGTGTTTTTCTAGCGGGGGGGCAGTTCTTC.

J is TRBJ1-5 and V is TRBV6-5; D unresolved. Trimming took off 5 bases at V and 2 bases at J, with 13 bases between the two ends. The CDR3 is made up of 15 amino acids. The germline V gene has CDR1 MNHEY and CDR2 SVGAGI. The CDR3 DNA sequence: TGTGCCAGCAGTGCGACCGCCGGGGGCAATCAGCCCCAGCATTTT. It yields the protein CASSATAGGNQPQHF.

The rearrangement joins TRBV19 to TRBJ1-1; D uncertain. Between the trimmed V and J ends, which lost 5 bases and 5 bases, there was a span of 15 bases. The CDR3 spans 14 residues. Germline CDR1 LNHDA, CDR2 SQIVND (reference sequence). CDR3 nucleotide sequence: TGTGCCAGTAGTCTGCAAGGATTTGGGACTGAAGCTTTCTTT. Translating it yields CASSLQGFGTEAFF.

The gene calls are TRBV7-8 and TRBJ2-7; no firm D call. Germline V lookup: CDR1 SGHVS, CDR2 FQNEAQ. V was shortened by 4 bases and J by 3 bases, with 7 bases between the two germline ends. The CDR3 is made up of 12 amino acids. The CDR3 protein is CASSSNDYEQYF. Written as DNA, the CDR3 is TGTGCCAGCAGCTCAAATGACTACGAGCAGTACTTC.

This clone was seen once. The gene calls are TRBV10-3 and TRBJ2-7, with TRBD1 identical over 9 bases. Germline V lookup: CDR1 ENHRY, CDR2 SYGVKD. CDR3 length: 17 residues. V was clipped by 4 bases and J by 0 bases; unmatched bases: 10. Here the CDR3 DNA reads TGTGCCATCAGTGGGTCTCCGGGACAGGGTAACTCCTACGAGCAGTACTTC. Translating it yields CAISGSPGQGNSYEQYF.

The chain links TRBV5-5 to TRBJ1-2; D gene uncertain. Trimming took off 0 bases at V and 8 bases at J, with 14 bases between the two ends. Per the germline V gene, CDR1 is SGHKS and CDR2 is YYEKEE (reference sequence). The CDR3 loop spans 14 amino acids. The CDR3 loop is CASSLEEVFGGYTF. CDR3 sequence (DNA): TGTGCCAGCAGCTTGGAAGAGGTGTTCGGGGGCTACACCTTC.

The rearrangement uses TRBV25-1 and TRBJ1-1, with TRBD1 identical over 9 bases. The CDR3 sequence is 16 residues long. The J segment lost 5 bases and the V segment lost 0 bases, leaving 7 bases of the junction unmatched. The V gene's germline CDR1 is MGHDK and CDR2 SYGVNS. CDR3 residues: CASSEYETGGRTEAFF. The CDR3 DNA reads TGTGCCAGCAGTGAATATGAGACAGGGGGAAGGACTGAAGCTTTCTTT.

J is TRBJ2-1 and V is TRBV11-3, with D possibly called TRBD1 or TRBD2 (5 bases each). CDR3 size: 18 residues. Per the germline V gene, CDR1 is SGHNT and CDR2 is YENEEA. Trimming removed 4 bases from V and 0 bases from J, with 19 bases in between. CDR3 residues: CASSSLGDGKSSYNEQFF. CDR3 nucleotides: TGTGCCAGCAGCTCACTGGGGGACGGAAAGAGCTCCTACAATGAGCAGTTCTTC. Supplemented by reference TRBV11-3 and TRBJ2-1, the full variable domain reads EAGVVQSPRYKIIEKKQPVAFWCNPISGHNTLYWYLQNLGQGPELLIRYENEEAVDDSQLPKDRFSAERLKGVDSTLKIQPAELGDSAVYLCASSSLGDGKSSYNEQFFGPGTRLTVL.

V and J are TRBV27 and TRBJ2-1, with 7 bases lining up with TRBD2. The CDR3 is 16 residues long. Germline-derived CDR1 and CDR2 are MNHEY and SMNVEV (reference sequence). The V segment lost 8 bases and the J segment 7 bases; nucleotides outside the gene matches: 17. The CDR3 DNA is TGTGCCAGCGCGGACCTGAGCGGGGTCCGCTGGAATGAGCAGTTCTTC. Translating it yields CASADLSGVRWNEQFF.